The 22 T cell receptor beta chains given below trace back to one sample, sequenced in a study of OX40 agonist ivuxolimab in advanced cancers. Generated by immunoSEQ multiplex PCR, the TCRdb table keeps only in-frame clones and is missing some. The table has 55,000 to 65,000 clones, more than 80% seen once; the top ten hold 1.9%. The sequencing here drew on CD4+ or CD8+ T cells sorted from blood, taken in a trial of the OX40 agonist ivuxolimab. All receptors derive from an adult with an advanced solid tumor such as melanoma, head and neck, liver or kidney cancer.

This chain links TRBV7-9 with TRBJ1-2, with D possibly matching TRBD1 (5 bases). This CDR3 is 12 amino acids long. CDR1 and CDR2 from the germline V gene are SEHNR and FQNEAQ (reference sequence). The germline V and J ends were trimmed by 5 bases and 5 bases, with 9 bases remaining between them. The CDR3 DNA is TGTGCCAGCAGCGACAGTTCGTATGGCTACACCTTC. Protein: CASSDSSYGYTF.

The chain employs TRBV5-4 and TRBJ1-2; D uncertain. V was cut by 1 base and J by 4 bases, with 8 bases left in between. This CDR3 has 13 amino acids. Per the germline V gene, CDR1 is SGHNT and CDR2 is YYREEE (reference sequence). CDR3 in amino acids: CASSLRESYGYTF. For the CDR3, the DNA is TGTGCCAGCAGCTTGAGGGAAAGCTATGGCTACACCTTC.

The rearrangement uses TRBV25-1 and TRBJ1-4; D is undetermined. The CDR3 extends over 14 amino acids. V lost 0 bases, J lost 6 bases, and 8 bases lay in between. Germline V gene data show CDR1 as MGHDK and CDR2 as SYGVNS. CDR3 nucleotides: TGTGCCAGCAGTGAATACGCAGGACATGAAAAACTGTTTTTT. It encodes CASSEYAGHEKLFF. The full variable domain, completed using reference TRBV25-1 and TRBJ1-4, is EADIYQTPRYLVIGTGKKITLECSQTMGHDKMYWYQQDPGMELHLIHYSYGVNSTEKGDLSSESTVSRIRTEHFPLTLESARPSHTSQYLCASSEYAGHEKLFFGSGTQLSVL.

Comment on this clone: The junction shows a germline mismatch at one end, possibly a read error. The rearrangement uses TRBV6-5 and TRBJ1-1; D perhaps matches TRBD1 (5 bases). The length of the CDR3 is 12 residues. Germline CDR1 and CDR2: MNHEY and SVGAGI. DNA of the CDR3: TGTGCCAGCAGTTACTCTATGGGACCGCCCCGATTT. Its translation: CASSYSMGPPRF.

This clone was recorded once. V usage is TRBV5-6 and J usage is TRBJ1-6; TRBD1 matches 8 bases. The V gene's germline CDR1 is SGHDT and CDR2 YYEEEE. The V and J ends lost 5 bases and 7 bases, in that order; junction bases with no gene match: 8. The CDR3 consists of 15 residues. The CDR3 region is CASRGAGGGNSPLHF. CDR3 DNA: TGTGCCAGCAGGGGGGCAGGGGGCGGAAATTCACCCCTCCACTTT.

The J gene is TRBJ1-1, the V gene TRBV25-1; weak D call: TRBD1 (5 bases). Germline V gene lookup returns CDR1 MGHDK and CDR2 SYGVNS. The CDR3 contains 15 residues. Trimming removed 0 bases at V and 7 bases at J, with 15 bases between. The CDR3 sequence is CASSEYGGQGGEAFF. CDR3 coding DNA: TGTGCCAGCAGTGAATATGGAGGGCAGGGAGGTGAAGCTTTCTTT. Based on the CDR3 plus reference TRBV25-1 and TRBJ1-1, the full variable domain is EADIYQTPRYLVIGTGKKITLECSQTMGHDKMYWYQQDPGMELHLIHYSYGVNSTEKGDLSSESTVSRIRTEHFPLTLESARPSHTSQYLCASSEYGGQGGEAFFGQGTRLTVV.

This clone came up once. The V gene is TRBV18, the J gene TRBJ2-7; D may be TRBD1 (7 bases). The CDR3 is 14 residues long. V was pared by 6 bases and J by 4 bases, with 16 bases between. Germline CDR1 is KGHSH and CDR2 is LQKENI. This chain's CDR3 is CASSAAGGQYEQYF. CDR3 DNA: TGTGCCAGCTCTGCGGCAGGGGGGCAGTACGAGCAGTACTTC.

The genes are TRBV19 and TRBJ2-2, with 13 bases aligning to TRBD2. Germline CDR1 LNHDA, CDR2 SQIVND (reference sequence). The CDR3 totals 16 residues. V shed 9 bases, J shed 2 bases, and the junction held 6 bases outside the gene matches. CDR3 residues: CASGGLAGRNTGELFF. CDR3 nucleotide sequence: TGTGCCAGCGGGGGACTAGCGGGACGCAACACCGGGGAGCTGTTTTTT.

The chain recombines TRBV6-5 with TRBJ2-7, with 10 nucleotides matching TRBD1. Unmatched junction bases numbered 8, after V lost 4 bases and J lost 5 bases. The germline V gene encodes CDR1 MNHEY and CDR2 SVGAGI. There are 15 residues in the CDR3. CDR3 nucleotides: TGTGCCAGCAGTTCTCGACAGGGGGCTTTCGACGAGCAGTACTTC. Its translation is CASSSRQGAFDEQYF.

V and J are TRBV19 and TRBJ1-5; the match to TRBD1 covers 8 bases. This CDR3 region has 16 residues. Germline assignment: CDR1 LNHDA and CDR2 SQIVND (reference sequence). V trimming: 2 bases; J trimming: 3 bases; junction bases outside the gene matches: 6. CDR3 sequence: CASSITDRAYNQPQHF. For the CDR3, the DNA is TGTGCCAGTAGTATAACGGACAGGGCCTACAATCAGCCCCAGCATTTT.

This chain links TRBV2 with TRBJ1-6; no clear D. The V and J ends lost 3 bases and 14 bases respectively, with 17 bases between them. Germline values: CDR1 SNHLY, CDR2 FYNNEI. The CDR3 has 14 amino acids. CDR3 nucleotides: TGTGCCAGCAGTGAGGCGGAGGGTCGTCGGGCCCTCCACTTT. This encodes CASSEAEGRRALHF.

This chain links TRBV19 with TRBJ1-5; D call uncertain. The V gene lost 6 bases and the J gene lost 1 base, with 16 bases spanning the gap. The CDR3 totals 16 residues. CDR1 is LNHDA and CDR2 is SQIVND in the germline V gene (reference sequence). The CDR3 loop is CASRAVGSLSNQPQHF. The CDR3 DNA is TGTGCCAGTAGGGCAGTGGGTTCGTTGAGCAATCAGCCCCAGCATTTT.

The rearrangement uses TRBV2 and TRBJ1-4, with 7 bases that match TRBD1. Germline trimming cut 7 bases from V and 7 bases from J; bases unmatched to any gene: 9. Germline V gene data show CDR1 as SNHLY and CDR2 as FYNNEI. The CDR3 is 14 residues long. Here the CDR3 reads CASKLRDSPEKLFF. CDR3 coding DNA: TGTGCCAGCAAGCTCAGGGACAGCCCTGAAAAACTGTTTTTT.

The rearrangement joins TRBV25-1 to TRBJ2-1; TRBD1 agrees at 9 bases. Germline trimming cut 4 bases from V and 9 bases from J; bases unmatched to any gene: 16. Germline lookup yields CDR1 MGHDK and CDR2 SYGVNS. This CDR3 region has 17 residues. The CDR3 reads CASSAPHLTGGGGEQFF. CDR3 DNA: TGTGCCAGCAGTGCTCCTCACCTGACAGGGGGAGGAGGTGAGCAGTTCTTC.

The chain employs TRBV18 and TRBJ1-5; D is uncertain. Germline V gene sequence: CDR1 KGHSH, CDR2 LQKENI. The V gene lost 2 bases and the J gene lost 0 bases, with 8 bases spanning the gap. The CDR3 length is 15 residues. CDR3 loop: CASSPKPNSNQPQHF. For the CDR3, the DNA is TGTGCCAGCTCACCAAAGCCCAATAGCAATCAGCCCCAGCATTTT.

This chain uses TRBV6-4 with TRBJ2-1; perhaps TRBD2 as D (5 bases). The CDR3 contains 17 residues. The germline V and J ends were trimmed by 5 bases and 2 bases, with 19 bases remaining between them. Germline CDR1 MRHNA, CDR2 SNTAGT. This CDR3 is CASSSPPREATYNEQFF. For the CDR3, the DNA is TGTGCCAGCAGTTCTCCGCCCCGGGAAGCTACCTACAATGAGCAGTTCTTC.

This clone has a handful of counts. This chain links TRBV19 with TRBJ1-2, with 8 bases aligning to TRBD1. CDR1 is LNHDA, CDR2 SQIVND, per germline (reference sequence). With 6 bases clipped from V and 4 bases from J, the junction kept 7 bases outside the gene matches. The CDR3 sequence is 14 residues long. The CDR3 loop reads CASRLGQGGYGYTF. CDR3 coding DNA: TGTGCCAGTAGGCTTGGACAGGGAGGCTATGGCTACACCTTC.

This clone was recorded only once. This sequence joins TRBV4-1 and TRBJ2-5, with TRBD2 matching over 9 bases. After removal of 5 bases from V and 5 bases from J, the junction contained 9 bases not matched to a gene. CDR1 MGHRA and CDR2 YSYEKL come from the germline V gene. This CDR3 comprises 15 residues. The CDR3 protein is CASSYGLALRETQYF. CDR3 DNA: TGCGCCAGCAGCTACGGACTAGCGCTTCGGGAGACCCAGTACTTC.

The gene calls are TRBV27 and TRBJ1-2, with 7 bases that match TRBD1. This CDR3 has 14 residues. Germline assignment: CDR1 MNHEY and CDR2 SMNVEV (reference sequence). The V and J ends lost 4 bases and 2 bases, in that order; junction bases with no gene match: 4. CDR3: CASSSGQQNYGYTF. CDR3 bases: TGTGCCAGCAGTTCGGGACAGCAGAACTATGGCTACACCTTC.

This chain joins TRBV21-1 and TRBJ1-4; TRBD1 is the table's D call, not checked against the DNA. TRBV21-1 is classified as a pseudogene. The length of the CDR3 is 24 residues. The CDR3 bases are TGTGCCAGCAAGGGTCGTAACGGACAGGGGGCATCAATATCGAGGTTCAGGTTTAAAGAAAAACTGTTTTTT. This gives the protein CASKGRNGQGASISRFRFKEKLFF.

This sequence joins TRBV6-1 and TRBJ2-5, with 8 bases lining up with TRBD2. Germline V gene lookup returns CDR1 MNHNS and CDR2 SASEGT. V gave up 8 bases and J gave up 5 bases; unmatched junction bases: 13. This CDR3 has 15 amino acids. CDR3 coding DNA: TGTGCCAGCTCTCTTAGTAGCGGGGAGTGGGAGACCCAGTACTTC. It encodes CASSLSSGEWETQYF.

The CDR3 loop is CASSGLPGHSFSGNTIYF. As DNA, the CDR3 is TGTGCCAGCAGCGGCCTACCCGGACACTCCTTCTCTGGAAACACCATATATTTT. V usage is TRBV7-9 and J usage is TRBJ1-3, with D tentatively TRBD1 (5 bases). From germline, CDR1 is SEHNR and CDR2 FQNEAQ (reference sequence). The CDR3 consists of 18 residues. V was pared by 5 bases and J by 0 bases, with 20 bases between.